This T cell receptor (beta chain) was recovered during a study of type 1 regulatory T cells (dated by TCRdb to 2020 to 2023). With respect to the entire study: An in vitro protocol by which a Tr1-enriched, alloantigen-specific CD4 T cell product named T-allo10 was generated was characterized in the study. T-allo10 was being tested clinically in patients with hematological malignancies who were undergoing allogeneic hematopoietic stem cell transplantation.

Including cysteine and phenylalanine, the CDR3 has 13 amino acids. The entry retains the CDR3 DNA only, 39 bases that are in frame from base 1. V is reduced by 0 bases and J by 4 bases, leaving a spacing of 5 bases between them. The germline V gene provides CDR1 KGHSH and CDR2 LQKENI. This clonotype was observed a few times. Its antigen remains unidentified. Base qualities are missing; no much larger clone stands one base away. The sequencing machine was an Illumina MiSeq. The public reads were run again by TCRdb, first through fastp at Q25 and then through MiXCR, and only productive beta chains were kept. Each CDR3 protein appears once, grouped with its most common genes and DNA. Here the sample has 60,000 to 75,000 distinct CDR3 sequences; roughly 20% occur a single time. The ten top clones hold around 8% of the sample. Study-wide conclusions, independent of this receptor: Compared with non-Tr1 cells, Tr1 cells had a TCR repertoire that was more restricted, a finding the study read as clonal expansion induced by alloantigen.

In this chain, TRBV18 is recombined with TRBJ2-3; no D gene can be assigned with confidence. The clonotype comes from a human donor in good health. Sequenced sample: cultured type 1 regulatory T (Tr1) cells, either the whole culture or a sorted fraction (not recorded which). The meaning of the sample's cell subset or site label: type 1 regulatory T cells sorted from the T-allo10 product. CDR3 reads: CASSPPVADTQYF. The DNA sequence reads TGTGCCAGCTCACCACCGGTTGCAGATACGCAGTATTTT. Where the CDR3 stops, the reference TRBV18 and TRBJ2-3 genes take over; the full variable domain is NAGVMQNPRHLVRRRGQEARLRCSPMKGHSHVYWYRQLPEEGLKFMVYLQKENIIDESGMPKERFSAEFPKEGPSILRIQQVVRGDSAAYFCASSPPVADTQYFGPGTRLTVL.